A single sample gave rise to the 27 T cell receptor beta chains below, sequenced in a study of T cell repertoires in cytomegalovirus infection. These receptors have no known antigen. TCRdb re-derived calls from the reads in MiXCR, one entry per CDR3 protein. The sample has about 310,000 distinct CDR3 sequences; 25% are singletons. Sequencing was performed on cultured PBMCs, taken from culture after CMV antigen stimulation. These receptors all come from a human donor in good health (CMV status not recorded). Some clones in this sample may be carry-over from other donors' samples.

This clonotype was counted a few times. V is TRBV7-6 and J is TRBJ1-2; D gene unclear. This CDR3 is 14 amino acids long. V was clipped by 1 base and J by 5 bases, with 11 bases between them. Germline V lookup: CDR1 SGHVS, CDR2 FNYEAQ. CDR3 residues: CASSLGSYQYGYTF. The CDR3 region has the DNA TGTGCCAGCAGCTTAGGGTCGTATCAATATGGCTACACCTTC.

This chain connects TRBV4-1 to TRBJ2-3; maybe TRBD2 (5 bases). V dropped 8 bases and J dropped 2 bases, with 20 bases sitting between them. In germline, CDR1 is MGHRA, CDR2 YSYEKL. CDR3 length: 16 amino acids. The CDR3 loop reads CASSPDWGELTDTQYF. For the CDR3, the DNA is TGCGCCAGCTCACCCGATTGGGGAGAACTCACAGATACGCAGTATTTT.

The V and J genes are TRBV6-4 and TRBJ2-1; 14 nucleotides align to TRBD2. Germline CDR1 reads MRHNA; CDR2 reads SNTAGT. The CDR3 runs 14 residues. The V segment lost 2 bases and the J segment 9 bases; nucleotides outside the gene matches: 0. The CDR3 loop is CASSDGLAGGEQFF. DNA of the CDR3: TGTGCCAGCAGTGACGGACTAGCGGGAGGTGAGCAGTTCTTC.

There are a few counts of this clonotype. In DNA form, the CDR3 reads TGTGCCAGCAGTGAAAGGCTAGCGGGAGGGCAGGAGCAGTACTTC. It encodes CASSERLAGGQEQYF. The V call is TRBV2, the J call TRBJ2-7, with TRBD2 matching over 12 bases. CDR3 length: 15 residues. J gave up 7 bases and V 2 bases, and 6 bases lay outside the gene matches. Germline assignment: CDR1 SNHLY and CDR2 FYNNEI.

The rearrangement links TRBV6-2 or TRBV6-3 to TRBJ2-1, with 10 positions matching TRBD1. The CDR3 sequence is 14 residues long. The V gene end was trimmed by 6 bases and the J gene end by 9 bases; junction bases not matched to a gene: 8. Germline CDR1 MNHEY, CDR2 SVGEGT. The CDR3 nucleotides are TGTGCCAGCAGACCCCCGGGGACAGGGGCTGAGCAGTTCTTC. It specifies CASRPPGTGAEQFF.

The rearrangement joins TRBV24-1 to TRBJ2-5; D possibly uses TRBD1 or TRBD2 (5 bases each). Trimming took 4 bases from V and 3 from J, leaving 11 bases between them. CDR1 and CDR2 from the germline V gene are KGHDR and SFDVKD. The CDR3 length is 14 residues. The CDR3 DNA sequence: TGTGCCACCAGTGACCGGGACGGTAAAGAGACCCAGTACTTC. Translating it yields CATSDRDGKETQYF.

The rearrangement uses TRBV11-2 and TRBJ2-3; D gene unclear. V shed 1 base and J shed 3 bases, with 14 bases lying between them. Germline CDR1 reads SGHAT; CDR2 reads FQNNGV. There are 16 residues in the CDR3. Written as DNA, the CDR3 is TGTGCCAGCAGCTTAGGTGGCAGCAAGTTAACAGATACGCAGTATTTT. Protein sequence: CASSLGGSKLTDTQYF.

V usage is TRBV5-4 and J usage is TRBJ1-1; D is possibly TRBD1 (6 bases). Germline loops: CDR1 SGHNT, CDR2 YYREEE (reference sequence). The CDR3 is made up of 13 amino acids. V lost 1 base and J lost 6, with 10 bases in between. The CDR3 region is CASSLRSGAEAFF. CDR3 bases: TGTGCCAGCAGCTTGCGGTCAGGGGCTGAAGCTTTCTTT.

The rearrangement uses TRBV5-6 and TRBJ2-3; the match to TRBD1 covers 9 bases. The germline CDR1 and CDR2 sequences are SGHDT and YYEEEE. This CDR3 has 15 amino acids. V shed 5 bases and J 7 bases; nucleotides not matched to a gene: 11. CDR3 coding DNA: TGTGCCAGCAGGCTTACCGGGACAGGGAGAAATACGCAGTATTTT. Protein product: CASRLTGTGRNTQYF. Based on the CDR3 plus reference TRBV5-6 and TRBJ2-3, the full variable domain is DAGVTQSPTHLIKTRGQQVTLRCSPKSGHDTVSWYQQALGQGPQFIFQYYEEEERQRGNFPDRFSGHQFPNYSSELNVNALLLGDSALYLCASRLTGTGRNTQYFGPGTRLTVL.

This clonotype was observed a handful of times. J is TRBJ2-1 and V is TRBV27, with 10 bases fitting TRBD2. The CDR3 spans 16 residues. Germline loops: CDR1 MNHEY, CDR2 SMNVEV (reference sequence). V dropped 6 bases and J dropped 2; count of bases not matched to a gene: 7. CDR3 nucleotide sequence: TGTGCCAGCAGGAGAGGAGGGACTAGCGCCTACAATGAGCAGTTCTTC. Protein product: CASRRGGTSAYNEQFF.

The chain carries TRBV7-2 and TRBJ2-3; no reliable D call. V shed 1 base and J shed 5 bases, with 7 bases lying between them. Germline assignment: CDR1 SGHTA and CDR2 FQGNSA. The CDR3 length is 13 residues. CDR3 sequence: CASSLDRLDTQYF. As DNA, the CDR3 is TGTGCCAGCAGCTTAGATCGCTTAGATACGCAGTATTTT.

This clonotype was counted only a few times. The V gene is TRBV10-2, the J gene TRBJ2-7; possibly TRBD2 for D (5 bases). CDR1 WSHSY and CDR2 SAAADI come from the germline V gene. There are 13 residues in the CDR3. V shed 6 bases and J shed 0 bases, with 9 bases lying between them. CDR3 nucleotide sequence: TGCGCCAGCAGGGACGGAGGCTCCTACGAGCAGTACTTC. It specifies CASRDGGSYEQYF.

In the case of this clonotype: One base away lies a much larger clone, so this may be a sequencing read error. V is TRBV24-1 and J is TRBJ2-1; D is unclear. Germline V gene sequence: CDR1 KGHDR, CDR2 SFDVKD. The CDR3 runs 11 residues. V was trimmed by 0 bases and J by 9 bases, leaving 2 bases between them. Written as DNA, the CDR3 is TGTGCCACCAGTGATTTGGGTGAGCAGTTCTTC. This encodes CATSDLGEQFF.

V gene TRBV11-2 combines with J gene TRBJ2-1; 8 nucleotides align to TRBD2. V gave up 5 bases and J gave up 8 bases; unmatched junction bases: 11. CDR1 is SGHAT, CDR2 FQNNGV, per germline. The length of the CDR3 is 15 residues. The CDR3 loop is CASSPSGSVFDEQFF. CDR3 sequence (DNA): TGTGCCAGCAGCCCGAGCGGGAGCGTTTTCGATGAGCAGTTCTTC.

The J gene is TRBJ2-2, the V gene TRBV7-2, with D possibly matching TRBD1 (6 bases). Trimming stripped 5 bases from V and 0 bases from J, with 13 bases between. The CDR3 has 16 amino acids. CDR1 SGHTA and CDR2 FQGNSA come from the germline V gene. Here the CDR3 reads CASSPTNRANTGELFF. CDR3 sequence (DNA): TGTGCCAGCAGCCCCACGAACAGGGCGAACACCGGGGAGCTGTTTTTT.

The V call is TRBV6-8, the J call TRBJ2-1; D is ambiguous. In germline, CDR1 is MNHGY, CDR2 SAAAGT. The CDR3 has 15 residues. Between the trimmed V and J ends, which lost 3 bases and 5 bases, there was a span of 14 bases. The CDR3 is CASSYTSGSNNEQFF. The CDR3 DNA reads as TGTGCCAGCAGTTATACTTCCGGCAGTAACAATGAGCAGTTCTTC.

This clonotype came up once. The chain is built from TRBV10-3 and TRBJ1-2; D ambiguous. From germline, CDR1 is ENHRY and CDR2 SYGVKD. The V gene lost 0 bases and the J gene lost 3 bases, with 11 bases spanning the gap. This CDR3 is 15 amino acids long. CDR3 residues: CAISESAALHYGYTF. CDR3 nucleotides: TGTGCCATCAGTGAGTCCGCGGCACTACACTATGGCTACACCTTC.

This clonotype has a single count. The rearrangement uses TRBV9 and TRBJ2-3, with D maybe TRBD1 (5 bases). CDR3 size: 21 residues. CDR1 SGDLS and CDR2 YYNGEE come from the germline V gene. The V gene lost 3 bases and the J gene lost 0 bases, with 29 bases spanning the gap. The CDR3 region is CASSAGPGLVAISASTDTQYF. The CDR3 DNA reads TGTGCCAGCAGCGCTGGTCCAGGGCTCGTCGCGATTAGTGCTAGCACAGATACGCAGTATTTT.

V gene TRBV24-1 combines with J gene TRBJ2-1; D uncertain. V was trimmed by 9 bases and J by 8 bases, leaving 10 bases between them. Germline CDR1 is KGHDR and CDR2 is SFDVKD. The CDR3 runs to 11 residues. CDR3 DNA: TGTGCCACCCGATCGGGCGATGAGCAGTTCTTC. Translating it yields CATRSGDEQFF.

By proportion, this clonotype is medium-sized (0.01 to 0.1%). The chain links TRBV10-3 to TRBJ1-5, with TRBD1 matching 11 bases. With V trimmed by 2 bases and J by 7 bases, 4 bases remained unmatched. This CDR3 comprises 15 residues. Germline V CDR1 and CDR2: ENHRY, SYGVKD. CDR3 DNA sequence: TGTGCCATCAGTGAGCCCGGACAGGGGGCCCAGCCCCAGCATTTT. It translates to CAISEPGQGAQPQHF.

This clonotype was detected once. The chain has TRBV28 and TRBJ1-2; D might be TRBD1 (5 bases). Trimming removed 5 bases from V and 4 bases from J, with 11 bases in between. Germline CDR1 reads MDHEN; CDR2 reads SYDVKM. The CDR3 totals 13 residues. DNA of the CDR3: TGTGCCAGCAGTCTCCAACAGGCCTATGGCTACACCTTC. Its protein is CASSLQQAYGYTF.

This chain joins TRBV10-3 and TRBJ2-7; D remains unclear. The CDR3 is 14 amino acids. Germline V gene sequence: CDR1 ENHRY, CDR2 SYGVKD. V was cut by 4 bases and J by 3 bases, with 13 bases left in between. The CDR3 region has the DNA TGTGCCATCAGTGCCCCTTCCGCCTTCTACGAGCAGTACTTC. Translation: CAISAPSAFYEQYF.

This clonotype came up a few times. This chain joins TRBV10-3 and TRBJ1-5; D is unclear. Per the germline V gene, CDR1 is ENHRY and CDR2 is SYGVKD. The V gene lost 5 bases and the J gene lost 7 bases, with 15 bases spanning the gap. There are 14 residues in the CDR3. The CDR3 sequence is CAISLDGAVQPQHF. The CDR3 coding sequence is TGTGCCATCAGTTTGGACGGCGCAGTACAGCCCCAGCATTTT.

This clonotype was seen ten or more times. V usage is TRBV28 and J usage is TRBJ2-5; TRBD1 aligns across 7 bases. This CDR3 has 14 amino acids. J gave up 5 bases and V 2 bases, and 5 bases lay outside the gene matches. Germline V gives CDR1 MDHEN, CDR2 SYDVKM. The CDR3 bases are TGTGCCAGCAGTTTACAAAGGGGGCGGGAGACCCAGTACTTC. Residues: CASSLQRGRETQYF.

At least ten counts were recorded for this clonotype. The chain is built from TRBV7-2 and TRBJ2-1; D is perhaps TRBD2 (5 bases). Trimming cost V 2 bases and J 2 bases, with 7 bases left between them. This CDR3 comprises 14 residues. From germline, CDR1 is SGHTA and CDR2 FQGNSA. CDR3: CASSLTGTYNEQFF. DNA for the CDR3: TGTGCCAGCAGCTTAACGGGGACCTACAATGAGCAGTTCTTC.

This clonotype was observed a handful of times. The chain recombines TRBV7-9 with TRBJ2-3; 9 positions match TRBD1. The V gene's germline CDR1 is SEHNR and CDR2 FQNEAQ (reference sequence). The V gene end was trimmed by 4 bases and the J gene end by 2 bases; junction bases not matched to a gene: 13. The CDR3 spans 18 residues. CDR3 bases: TGTGCCAGCAGCTCGGGACAGGGAGGTCGGCCGACCACAGATACGCAGTATTTT. This sequence encodes CASSSGQGGRPTTDTQYF.

The chain uses TRBV4-3 and TRBJ2-7; D might be TRBD1 (5 bases). Trimming left V 0 bases short and J 0 bases short, with 15 bases between. Germline CDR1 and CDR2: LGHNA and YSLEER. The CDR3 runs to 17 residues. The CDR3 loop reads CASSQERRRGYSYEQYV. The CDR3 DNA sequence: TGCGCCAGCAGCCAAGAGAGAAGAAGGGGTTACTCCTACGAGCAGTACGTC.